This passage covers 20 T cell receptor beta chains from one sample sequenced in a study of T-cell reconstitution after alpha-beta-depleted transplantation in children. The TCRbeta library was prepared with unique molecular identifiers. TCRdb processed the PCR reads anew with MiXCR; each CDR3 protein has one entry. The repertoire holds approximately 200,000 distinct CDR3 sequences, with about 14% as singletons. The specimen comprised PBMCs from the stem cell graft donor, sampled from the stem cell graft. The receptor source for this set is a human donor who donated a stem cell graft to a child with acute lymphoblastic leukemia.

Many counts were recorded for this clonotype. The V gene is TRBV12-3 or TRBV12-4, the J gene TRBJ2-1, with D hard to call. This CDR3 has 16 residues. V gave up 3 bases and J gave up 1 base, with 13 bases separating them. This CDR3 reads CASSFSAGESYNEQFF. The CDR3 coding sequence is TGTGCCAGCAGTTTCTCAGCTGGAGAGTCCTACAATGAGCAGTTCTTC.

A word on this clonotype: This may stem from a read error, because a much larger clone lies one nucleotide away. This chain links TRBV29-1 with TRBJ1-5; 8 nucleotides align to TRBD1. The CDR3 runs to 13 residues. Trimming took 5 bases from V and 6 from J; bases not matched to a gene: 6. CDR1 is SQVTM, CDR2 ANQGSEA, per germline. DNA for the CDR3: TGCAGCGTTTTGACAGGGGAAAGTCAGCCCCAGCATTTT. This gives the protein CSVLTGESQPQHF.

This clonotype was counted many times. Here the CDR3 DNA reads TGCAGTGCGCGTTACAGGGGTCATGGCGAGCAGTACTTC. This encodes CSARYRGHGEQYF. The J gene is TRBJ2-7, the V gene TRBV20-1; 7 bases are shared with TRBD1. Germline CDR1 DFQATT, CDR2 SNEGSKA (reference sequence). V was clipped by 6 bases and J by 6 bases; unmatched bases: 11. The CDR3 contains 13 residues.

Ten or more counts support this clonotype. The chain combines TRBV6-1 with TRBJ2-1; TRBD2 matches 7 bases. J lost 5 bases, V lost 6 bases, and 10 bases had no gene match. Germline lookup yields CDR1 MNHNS and CDR2 SASEGT. The CDR3 is made up of 15 amino acids. Written as DNA, the CDR3 is TGTGCCAGCAGCCCACGGGAGGCCCTCAACAATGAGCAGTTCTTC. Translating gives CASSPREALNNEQFF.

The CDR3 DNA sequence: TGTGCCTGGAGTGTACGTCGGGGAACTAACTATGGCTACACCTTC. Translation gives CAWSVRRGTNYGYTF. V and J are TRBV30 and TRBJ1-2; D unclear. V dropped 0 bases and J dropped 0 bases, with 11 bases sitting between them. The germline V gene encodes CDR1 GTSNPN and CDR2 SVGIG (reference sequence). This CDR3 is built from 15 residues.

In this sample, this clonotype turned up a few times. The gene calls are TRBV12-3 or TRBV12-4 and TRBJ2-5; TRBD1 agrees at 11 bases. J was trimmed by 9 bases and V by 6 bases; bases with no gene match: 15. The CDR3 totals 16 residues. This CDR3 reads CASSQGGQGVLAAQYF. The CDR3 DNA reads TGTGCCAGCAGCCAAGGGGGACAGGGGGTTTTGGCGGCCCAGTACTTC.

Details on this clonotype: Given a much more abundant clone one base away, this may be a read error. The chain joins TRBV20-1 to TRBJ2-7; 7 positions agree with TRBD2. Germline values: CDR1 DFQATT, CDR2 SNEGSKA (reference sequence). CDR3 length equals 13 residues. V lost 5 bases to trimming and J lost 2 bases; unmatched junction nucleotides: 6. The DNA for the CDR3 is TGCAGTGCTCAGTCTAGCGGAGCCTACGAGCAGTACTTC. Residues: CSAQSSGAYEQYF.

The rearrangement joins TRBV30 to TRBJ1-2; unclear D gene. V was shortened by 7 bases and J by 1 base, with 13 bases between the two germline ends. Germline assignment: CDR1 GTSNPN and CDR2 SVGIG (reference sequence). This CDR3 is 13 amino acids long. As DNA, the CDR3 is TGTGCCTTGGTGGAGGGCCTTAACTATGGCTACACCTTC. Protein: CALVEGLNYGYTF.

This clonotype was counted ten times or more. The J gene is TRBJ2-1, the V gene TRBV27; D uncertain. The CDR3 runs 13 residues. Looked up from germline, CDR1 is MNHEY and CDR2 is SMNVEV (reference sequence). V was shortened by 4 bases and J by 4 bases, with 8 bases between the two germline ends. Here the CDR3 DNA reads TGTGCCAGCAGTTCCCCTTATTACAATGAGCAGTTCTTC. It specifies CASSSPYYNEQFF.

This clonotype was picked up many times. The J gene is TRBJ2-5, the V gene TRBV12-3 or TRBV12-4, with TRBD2 matching over 9 bases. J was trimmed by 3 bases and V by 8 bases; bases with no gene match: 7. This CDR3 spans 14 amino acids. CDR3 nucleotides: TGTGCCAGCGGGGATAGCGGGAGAAAAGAGACCCAGTACTTC. Its translation is CASGDSGRKETQYF.

The table lists this clonotype with many counts. This rearrangement joins TRBV29-1 to TRBJ2-2; D may be TRBD1 (5 bases). Looked up from germline, CDR1 is SQVTM and CDR2 is ANQGSEA. V was clipped by 6 bases and J by 3 bases, with 17 bases between them. The CDR3 is made up of 15 amino acids. For the CDR3, the DNA is TGCAGCGTCGCTACAGGATATCCGGACACCGGGGAGCTGTTTTTT. Translating gives CSVATGYPDTGELFF.

The sample holds many counts of this clonotype. J is TRBJ2-1 and V is TRBV28; the match to TRBD1 covers 9 bases. Unmatched junction bases numbered 1, after V lost 1 base and J lost 0 bases. CDR1 and CDR2 (germline): MDHEN, SYDVKM. CDR3 size: 16 residues. CDR3 nucleotide sequence: TGTGCCAGCAGTTTATTGGGACAGGGCTCCTACAATGAGCAGTTCTTC. It translates to CASSLLGQGSYNEQFF. The full variable domain, completed using reference TRBV28 and TRBJ2-1, is DVKVTQSSRYLVKRTGEKVFLECVQDMDHENMFWYRQDPGLGLRLIYFSYDVKMKEKGDIPEGYSVSREKKERFSLILESASTNQTSMYLCASSLLGQGSYNEQFFGPGTRLTVL.

J is TRBJ1-5 and V is TRBV27; 8 positions match TRBD1. The CDR3 covers 14 residues. Germline CDR1 MNHEY, CDR2 SMNVEV (reference sequence). V trimming: 6 bases; J trimming: 7 bases; junction bases outside the gene matches: 8. CDR3: CASRLTGVGQPQHF. The CDR3 DNA sequence: TGTGCCAGCAGGTTGACAGGGGTCGGGCAGCCCCAGCATTTT.

A few counts support this clonotype. The chain links TRBV11-2 to TRBJ2-2, with a tentative D call TRBD2 (6 bases). The CDR3 is made up of 13 amino acids. V shed 6 bases and J shed 5 bases, with 10 bases lying between them. Germline V gene lookup returns CDR1 SGHAT and CDR2 FQNNGV. In DNA form, the CDR3 reads TGTGCCAGCAGAGCCGGGACTACCGGGGAGCTGTTTTTT. Amino acids: CASRAGTTGELFF. Combining the CDR3 with reference TRBV11-2 and TRBJ2-2 gives the whole variable domain EAGVAQSPRYKIIEKRQSVAFWCNPISGHATLYWYQQILGQGPKLLIQFQNNGVVDDSQLPKDRFSAERLKGVDSTLKIQPAKLEDSAVYLCASRAGTTGELFFGEGSRLTVL.

Concerning this clonotype: At one end the junction does not follow the germline gene, possibly because of a read error. The rearrangement uses TRBV15 and TRBJ2-7; D is unresolved. This CDR3 is built from 16 residues. Germline lookup yields CDR1 LNHNV and CDR2 YYDKDF (reference sequence). The CDR3 DNA sequence: TGTGCCACCAGCAGAGGACGAGCTCTGACGGGCTACCAGCAGTACTTC. Residues: CATSRGRALTGYQQYF.

The rearrangement links TRBV19 to TRBJ1-5, with D unclear. With 4 bases removed from V and 1 base from J, the gap between germline ends came to 8 bases. The germline gives CDR1 LNHDA, CDR2 SQIVND (reference sequence). The CDR3 runs 14 residues. In nucleotides, the CDR3 is TGTGCCAGTAGTACACTTTTAAGCAATCAGCCCCAGCATTTT. It specifies CASSTLLSNQPQHF.

This clonotype was detected many times. The gene calls are TRBV12-3 or TRBV12-4 and TRBJ2-7; possibly TRBD1 or TRBD2 for D (5 bases each). V was trimmed by 5 bases and J by 5 bases, leaving 13 bases between them. The CDR3 has 13 residues. CDR3 nucleotide sequence: TGTGCCAGCAGTACTGGGGGTACGAACGAGCAGTACTTC. It encodes CASSTGGTNEQYF.

This clonotype was seen ten or more times. J is TRBJ1-5 and V is TRBV10-3; the match to TRBD1 covers 9 bases. V lost 10 bases, J lost 7 bases, and 8 bases stayed unmatched. Germline lookup yields CDR1 ENHRY and CDR2 SYGVKD. This CDR3 is 13 amino acids long. CDR3 coding DNA: TGTGCCACAAACCGGGACAGGGAACAGCCCCAGCATTTT. Amino acids: CATNRDREQPQHF.

This clonotype was seen a few times. One junction end does not reproduce the germline sequence, and a read error may be involved. The chain recombines TRBV5-3 with TRBJ2-6, with no clear D. TRBV5-3 is an ORF for which the function is uncertain. This CDR3 is built from 16 residues. CDR3 bases: TGTGCCAGCAGCTTACGACAAACTTCTGGGGCCAACGTCCTGACTTTC. Protein sequence: CASSLRQTSGANVLTF.

V usage is TRBV5-1 and J usage is TRBJ2-1; unclear D gene. The CDR3 runs 16 residues. The V end lost 1 base, the J end lost 4 bases, and 15 bases lay between the germline ends. In germline, CDR1 is SGHRS, CDR2 YFSETQ. The CDR3 nucleotides are TGCGCCAGCAGCTTGCAAGCTCACACCACTTACAATGAGCAGTTCTTC. It yields the protein CASSLQAHTTYNEQFF.